These T cell receptor beta chains were read from a single sample in a study of blood T cell repertoires in COVID-19. Assay: immunoSEQ multiplex PCR; the TCRdb copy retains only in-frame clones and omits some. The sample contains around 200,000 clones, less than 90% of which appear only once. Material: peripheral blood. All receptors come from a woman in her 70s with COVID-19, enrolled during active disease. Each CDR3 is given with its conserved first and last residue. A D gene is named only where the DNA matches it firmly. Some rows mark clone size as missing; the rest say once, few, many or name a class of expanded clone.

V	D	J	size	CDR3	DNA
TRBV9	TRBD2	TRBJ2-5	few	CASSVGAGELYF	TGTGCCAGCAGCGTAGGAGCGGGAGAGCTTTACTTC
TRBV6-5	.	TRBJ1-3	.	CASSPGYSGNTIYF	TGTGCCAGCAGTCCCGGGTACTCTGGAAACACCATATATTTT
TRBV6-4	TRBD1	TRBJ1-5	.	CASSGIGQDSVQPQHF	TGTGCCAGCAGTGGGATCGGACAGGACAGTGTACAGCCCCAGCATTTT
TRBV7-9	TRBD2	TRBJ2-7	once	CASSFLAGGPNEQYF	TGTGCCAGCAGCTTTTTAGCGGGAGGGCCCAACGAGCAGTACTTC
TRBV5-4	.	TRBJ1-1	few	CASSLAELLNTEAFF	TGTGCCAGCAGCTTGGCTGAGCTTCTGAACACTGAAGCTTTCTTT
TRBV6-5	.	TRBJ2-5	.	CASSGHTAQETQYF	TGTGCCAGCAGCGGACATACGGCCCAAGAGACCCAGTACTTC
TRBV7-7	.	TRBJ2-5	.	CASSEGSLKNQETQYF	TGTGCTAGCAGCGAAGGTAGCTTAAAGAACCAAGAGACCCAGTACTTC
TRBV6-5	TRBD2	TRBJ2-1	once	CASRSTSGSNEQFF	TGTGCCAGCAGATCCACTAGCGGGAGTAATGAGCAGTTCTTC
TRBV7-8	TRBD1	TRBJ2-6	.	CASSGWDRGLSGANVLTF	TGTGCCAGCAGCGGCTGGGACAGGGGTCTATCTGGGGCCAACGTCCTGACTTTC
TRBV11-2	.	TRBJ2-1	.	CASGDWSSYNEQFF	TGTGCCAGCGGGGACTGGAGCTCCTACAATGAGCAGTTCTTC
TRBV5-1	TRBD2	TRBJ2-5	.	CASIGLAGGQETQYF	TGCGCCAGCATAGGACTAGCGGGGGGGCAAGAGACCCAGTACTTC
TRBV28	TRBD1	TRBJ1-2	.	CASSRHIGTGPNYGYTF	TGTGCCAGCAGTCGACATATAGGGACAGGCCCCAACTATGGCTACACCTTC
TRBV2	TRBD1	TRBJ1-2	.	CASRRGTDGYTF	TGTGCCAGCAGGAGGGGGACAGATGGCTACACCTTC
TRBV7-2	.	TRBJ2-7	.	CASSSGVGGEQYF	TGTGCCAGCAGCTCCGGGGTCGGGGGCGAGCAGTACTTC
TRBV7-3	.	TRBJ1-1	.	CASSRARNTEAFF	TGTGCCAGCAGCCGAGCCCGCAACACTGAAGCTTTCTTT
TRBV18	TRBD1	TRBJ1-1	.	CASSRHRGLEWGTEAFF	TGTGCCAGCTCCCGCCACAGGGGTCTCGAGTGGGGCACTGAAGCTTTCTTT
TRBV5-1	TRBD2	TRBJ2-5	once	CASSLRREGETQYF	TGCGCCAGCAGCTTGCGCAGGGAGGGAGAGACCCAGTACTTC
TRBV23-1	.	TRBJ1-1	.	CASSPPGGADTEAFF	TGCGCCAGCAGTCCCCCGGGAGGGGCGGACACTGAAGCTTTCTTT
TRBV2	.	TRBJ1-1	once	CASSDSGSTKAFF	TGTGCCAGCAGTGACTCAGGGTCAACTAAAGCTTTCTTT
TRBV7-9	TRBD1	TRBJ1-5	.	CASSSLKPGQGGQPQHF	TGTGCCAGCAGCTCCCTCAAGCCGGGACAGGGTGGACAGCCCCAGCATTTT
TRBV9	.	TRBJ2-3	.	CASSSPLGGFSTDTQYF	TGTGCCAGCAGCTCCCCCCTGGGAGGATTTAGCACAGATACGCAGTATTTT
TRBV27	.	TRBJ2-3	.	CASSSWDLREDTQYF	TGTGCCAGCAGTTCTTGGGACTTACGTGAGGATACGCAGTATTTT
TRBV6-6	TRBD1	TRBJ2-3	.	CASSYYGTGGEDTQYF	TGTGCCAGCAGTTATTACGGGACAGGGGGCGAAGATACGCAGTATTTT
TRBV20-1	.	TRBJ2-1	.	CSAPLDYEQFF	TGCAGTGCTCCCCTTGACTATGAGCAGTTCTTC
TRBV5-1	TRBD2	TRBJ2-1	.	CASSLVTSGVNEQFF	TGCGCCAGCAGCTTAGTGACTAGCGGGGTCAATGAGCAGTTCTTC
TRBV18	.	TRBJ2-6	.	CASSQLVFSGANVLTF	TGTGCCAGCTCCCAACTCGTATTCTCTGGGGCCAACGTCCTGACTTTC
TRBV15	.	TRBJ1-5	few	CATSTQGNQPQHF	TGTGCCACCAGTACACAGGGTAATCAGCCCCAGCATTTT